The 22 T cell receptor beta chains given below trace back to one sample, sequenced in a study of blood T cell repertoires in COVID-19 (dated by TCRdb to 2019 to 2021). The method behind the library was the immunoSEQ multiplex PCR assay. TCRdb holds this immuneACCESS table with in-frame rearrangements only. Some clones are missing; in checked studies, unresolved V genes explain under half, and the rest has no known cause. Present in this sample are about 270,000 clones, around 86% of which were seen just once. The biggest ten clones account for roughly 2.2% of the sample. The sequencing input was peripheral blood. These receptors came from a man aged 45-60 years with acute or convalescent COVID-19.

This CDR3 is CASVGQDNTEAFF. CDR3 DNA: TGTGCCAGCGTGGGACAGGATAACACTGAAGCTTTCTTT. The chain couples TRBV7-9 to TRBJ1-1, with 8 nucleotides matching TRBD1. V was clipped by 8 bases and J by 2 bases; unmatched bases: 4. The length of the CDR3 is 13 residues. Germline V CDR1 and CDR2: SEHNR, FQNEAQ (reference sequence). The whole variable domain, remainder taken from reference TRBV7-9 and TRBJ1-1, is DTGVSQNPRHKITKRGQNVTFRCDPISEHNRLYWYRQTLGQGPEFLTYFQNEAQLEKSRLLSDRFSAERPKGSFSTLEIQRTEQGDSAMYLCASVGQDNTEAFFGQGTRLTVV.

This clone occurred once. The chain couples TRBV7-3 to TRBJ2-7; D unresolved. The germline V gene has CDR1 SGHTA and CDR2 FQGTGA. With 1 base removed from V and 3 bases from J, the gap between germline ends came to 7 bases. This CDR3 comprises 13 residues. The CDR3 here is CASSLSPSYEQYF. The CDR3 DNA reads TGTGCCAGCAGCTTAAGTCCCAGCTACGAGCAGTACTTC. Drawing the rest from reference TRBV7-3 and TRBJ2-7, the complete variable domain is GAGVSQTPSNKVTEKGKYVELRCDPISGHTALYWYRQSLGQGPEFLIYFQGTGAADDSGLPNDRFFAVRPEGSVSTLKIQRTERGDSAVYLCASSLSPSYEQYFGPGTRLTVT.

The chain carries TRBV18 and TRBJ1-4; possibly TRBD1 for D (5 bases). The CDR3 consists of 14 residues. The V end lost 6 bases, the J end lost 7 bases, and 15 bases lay between the germline ends. Germline CDR1 is KGHSH and CDR2 is LQKENI. CDR3 coding DNA: TGTGCCAGCTCCCTTTCCGGGACTGGTGAAAAACTGTTTTTT. This codes for CASSLSGTGEKLFF.

The chain couples TRBV5-4 to TRBJ2-5, with 8 bases that match TRBD2. V dropped 4 bases and J dropped 4; count of bases not matched to a gene: 6. Germline V gene sequence: CDR1 SGHNT, CDR2 YYREEE (reference sequence). The CDR3 has 14 residues. DNA for the CDR3: TGTGCCAGCAGCCCGGGGGGGGCGGCAGAGACCCAGTACTTC. This sequence encodes CASSPGGAAETQYF.

The rearrangement joins TRBV29-1 to TRBJ2-3; a weak D match, TRBD1 (5 bases). Germline CDR1 and CDR2: SQVTM and ANQGSEA. The germline V and J ends were trimmed by 7 bases and 5 bases, with 16 bases remaining between them. The CDR3 contains 13 residues. The CDR3: CSGRQGLGDTQYF. The CDR3 DNA reads as TGCAGCGGGCGCCAGGGATTAGGAGATACGCAGTATTTT.

This chain joins TRBV2 and TRBJ2-4, with D possibly matching TRBD1 (5 bases). Germline assignment: CDR1 SNHLY and CDR2 FYNNEI. The CDR3 sequence is 14 residues long. Trimming took 6 bases from V and 4 from J, leaving 13 bases between them. The CDR3 nucleotides are TGTGCCAGCAGCCTCCGGACAATTAAAAACATTCAGTACTTC. It is translated as CASSLRTIKNIQYF.

The rearrangement links TRBV19 to TRBJ1-4; a possible D gene is TRBD1 (6 bases). Germline assignment: CDR1 LNHDA and CDR2 SQIVND (reference sequence). Trimming pared 3 bases from V and 6 bases from J, leaving 14 bases between. The CDR3 is 15 amino acids. The CDR3 region is CASSIFQGLDEKLFF. CDR3 sequence (DNA): TGTGCCAGTAGTATTTTCCAGGGGTTGGATGAAAAACTGTTTTTT.

The chain combines TRBV19 with TRBJ1-2, with 7 bases fitting TRBD1. Germline V gene sequence: CDR1 LNHDA, CDR2 SQIVND (reference sequence). The CDR3 runs 13 residues. The V segment lost 6 bases and the J segment 6 bases; nucleotides outside the gene matches: 7. CDR3 sequence (DNA): TGTGCCAGTAGCCCCAGGGGGATGGATGGCTACACCTTC. Protein product: CASSPRGMDGYTF.

This clone was picked up one time. V usage is TRBV10-2 and J usage is TRBJ1-4, with 8 bases lining up with TRBD1. The CDR3 runs 13 residues. The V gene end was trimmed by 2 bases and the J gene end by 10 bases; junction bases not matched to a gene: 3. CDR1 and CDR2 from the germline V gene are WSHSY and SAAADI. The CDR3, as DNA: TGCGCCAGCAGTGAGCCGACAGGGGTAAAACTGTTTTTT. Translating gives CASSEPTGVKLFF.

The rearrangement joins TRBV11-2 to TRBJ2-7; no firm D call. Per germline, CDR1 SGHAT and CDR2 FQNNGV. CDR3 length equals 11 residues. The V gene lost 4 bases and the J gene lost 4 bases, with 5 bases spanning the gap. The CDR3 here is CASSSHYEQYF. CDR3 in DNA: TGTGCCAGCAGCTCCCATTACGAGCAGTACTTC.

The rearrangement joins TRBV12-3 or TRBV12-4 to TRBJ2-5; the D gene is possibly TRBD2 (5 bases). The CDR3 length is 11 residues. V was clipped by 5 bases and J by 12 bases, with 13 bases between them. In nucleotides, the CDR3 is TGTGCCAGCAGTCCCTGGGCGGGCAAGTACTTC. This codes for CASSPWAGKYF.

This clone came up a few times. The chain uses TRBV4-1 and TRBJ2-2; D is ambiguous. In germline, CDR1 is MGHRA, CDR2 YSYEKL. V was shortened by 4 bases and J by 3 bases, with 15 bases between the two germline ends. CDR3 length: 16 amino acids. This CDR3 is CASSLLSGSDTGELFF. CDR3 DNA: TGCGCCAGCAGCCTACTATCGGGTTCGGACACCGGGGAGCTGTTTTTT.

The rearrangement links TRBV13 to TRBJ1-2; possible D gene TRBD1, 6 bases. This CDR3 has 15 amino acids. Germline V gene sequence: CDR1 PRHDT, CDR2 FYEKMQ (reference sequence). Between the trimmed V and J ends, which lost 2 bases and 7 bases, there was a span of 17 bases. The CDR3 is CASSLFQGTPPGYTF. In DNA form, the CDR3 reads TGTGCCAGCAGCTTATTTCAGGGGACGCCGCCTGGCTACACCTTC.

The V and J genes are TRBV5-4 and TRBJ2-6; TRBD1 aligns across 8 bases. J was trimmed by 0 bases and V by 3 bases; bases with no gene match: 5. CDR3 length equals 17 residues. Germline CDR1 and CDR2: SGHNT and YYREEE (reference sequence). The CDR3 DNA reads as TGTGCCAGCAGCTCGGGGGACAGGTTCTCTGGGGCCAACGTCCTGACTTTC. Translation gives CASSSGDRFSGANVLTF.

The chain uses TRBV6-5 and TRBJ1-1; 7 positions match TRBD1. The CDR3 has 15 residues. V lost 8 bases, J lost 1 base, and 10 bases stayed unmatched. Germline V gene sequence: CDR1 MNHEY, CDR2 SVGAGI. CDR3 amino acids: CASRARTGSNTEAFF. The DNA for the CDR3 is TGTGCCAGCCGAGCACGGACAGGATCGAACACTGAAGCTTTCTTT.

This chain links TRBV2 with TRBJ1-1; 7 bases align to TRBD1. Looked up from germline, CDR1 is SNHLY and CDR2 is FYNNEI. The CDR3 is 13 residues long. V lost 5 bases to trimming and J lost 3 bases; unmatched junction nucleotides: 3. CDR3 sequence: CASSLTGYTEAFF. CDR3 coding DNA: TGTGCCAGCAGTCTGACAGGGTACACTGAAGCTTTCTTT.

This clone was seen only once. The V gene is TRBV5-1, the J gene TRBJ2-5; 7 positions agree with TRBD2. Germline V lookup: CDR1 SGHRS, CDR2 YFSETQ. The ends lost 1 base at V and 5 bases at J; junction bases unmatched: 8. This CDR3 is 15 amino acids long. Written as DNA, the CDR3 is TGCGCCAGCAGCTTGACGGGGGAGGGTTGGGAGACCCAGTACTTC. As protein: CASSLTGEGWETQYF.

This sequence joins TRBV7-9 and TRBJ1-2; 9 bases agree with TRBD1. The CDR3 covers 14 residues. The trim removed 10 bases at V and 8 bases at J, leaving 14 bases unmatched. Germline V gene data show CDR1 as SEHNR and CDR2 as FQNEAQ (reference sequence). The CDR3: CAMGDRVQPGGYTF. The DNA of the CDR3 is TGTGCCATGGGGGACAGGGTTCAACCAGGGGGCTACACCTTC.

The chain joins TRBV30 to TRBJ2-7; 10 bases line up with TRBD2. From germline, CDR1 is GTSNPN and CDR2 SVGIG (reference sequence). V was clipped by 4 bases and J by 7 bases; unmatched bases: 13. The CDR3 extends over 15 amino acids. The CDR3, as DNA: TGTGCCTGGAAGAGGGGTAGCGGGGGGCTTAGTGAGCAGTACTTC. Protein product: CAWKRGSGGLSEQYF.

This clone was picked up a small number of times. This chain links TRBV10-3 with TRBJ2-1, with 7 positions matching TRBD2. The length of the CDR3 is 15 residues. Germline V gene sequence: CDR1 ENHRY, CDR2 SYGVKD. The trim removed 5 bases at V and 4 bases at J, leaving 8 bases unmatched. CDR3 region: CAISTGTTLYNEQFF. For the CDR3, the DNA is TGTGCCATCAGTACCGGGACTACTTTATACAATGAGCAGTTCTTC.

V is TRBV6-5 and J is TRBJ2-2, with 7 nucleotides matching TRBD1. The trim removed 7 bases at V and 5 bases at J, leaving 4 bases unmatched. CDR1 is MNHEY, CDR2 SVGAGI, per germline. This CDR3 spans 13 amino acids. CDR3: CASTGQVTGELFF. In nucleotides, the CDR3 is TGTGCCAGCACTGGACAGGTAACCGGGGAGCTGTTTTTT.

The V call is TRBV4-1, the J call TRBJ2-5; TRBD2 matches at 8 bases. The length of the CDR3 is 15 residues. The V and J ends lost 0 bases and 4 bases, in that order; junction bases with no gene match: 4. Germline V lookup: CDR1 MGHRA, CDR2 YSYEKL. CDR3 in DNA: TGCGCCAGCAGCCAAGAATTCGGGAGGGGAGAGACCCAGTACTTC. This translates into CASSQEFGRGETQYF.